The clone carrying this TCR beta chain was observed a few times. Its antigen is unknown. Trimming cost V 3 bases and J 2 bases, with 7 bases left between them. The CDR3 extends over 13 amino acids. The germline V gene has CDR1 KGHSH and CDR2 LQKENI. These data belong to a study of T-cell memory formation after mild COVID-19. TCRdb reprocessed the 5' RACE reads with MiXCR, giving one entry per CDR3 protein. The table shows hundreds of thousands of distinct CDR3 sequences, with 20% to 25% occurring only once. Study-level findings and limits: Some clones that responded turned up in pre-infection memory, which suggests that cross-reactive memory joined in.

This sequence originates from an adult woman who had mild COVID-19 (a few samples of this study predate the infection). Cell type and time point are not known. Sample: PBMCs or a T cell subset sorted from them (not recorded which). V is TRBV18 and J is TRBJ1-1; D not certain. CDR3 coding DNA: TGTGCCAGCTCACCGGCCTTCAACACTGAAGCTTTCTTT. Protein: CASSPAFNTEAFF.